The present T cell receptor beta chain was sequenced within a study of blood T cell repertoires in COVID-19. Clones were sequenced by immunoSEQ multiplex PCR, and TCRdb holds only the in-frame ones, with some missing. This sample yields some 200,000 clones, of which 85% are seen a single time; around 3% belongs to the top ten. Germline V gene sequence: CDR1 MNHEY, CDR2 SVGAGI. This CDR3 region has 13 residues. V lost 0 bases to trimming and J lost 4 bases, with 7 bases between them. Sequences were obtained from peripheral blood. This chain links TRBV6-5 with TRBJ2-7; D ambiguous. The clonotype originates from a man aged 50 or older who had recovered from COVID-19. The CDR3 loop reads CASSYSSQYEQYF. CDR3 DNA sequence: TGTGCCAGCAGTTACTCTAGTCAATACGAGCAGTACTTC.